Listed below are T cell receptor beta chains from one sample, sequenced in a study of early T cells in non-severe SARS-CoV-2 infection. Via MiXCR, TCRdb re-called the 5' RACE reads, giving one row per CDR3 protein. The table records 40,000 to 60,000 distinct CDR3 sequences, 7% to 9% of them present only once. Material: whole blood. The source is an adult who was a healthcare worker with PCR-confirmed SARS-CoV-2 infection or an uninfected control (not recorded which). The CDR3 runs from the conserved cysteine through the conserved F or W. A D gene is named only where the DNA matches it firmly.

d_gene: TRBD1
v_gene: TRBV24-1
j_gene: TRBJ2-7
CDR3aa: CATSVGDRETYEQYF

d_gene: NA
v_gene: TRBV30
j_gene: TRBJ1-1
CDR3aa: CAWSVGVLNTEAFF

d_gene: NA
v_gene: TRBV5-4
j_gene: TRBJ2-3
CDR3aa: CASSLELADTQYF

d_gene: NA
v_gene: TRBV5-4
j_gene: TRBJ1-1
CDR3aa: CASSPDTRNTEAFF

d_gene: NA
v_gene: TRBV7-9
j_gene: TRBJ2-3
CDR3aa: CASSSKRTPLTDTQYF

d_gene: NA
v_gene: TRBV7-9
j_gene: TRBJ1-6
CDR3aa: CASSLADTSNSPLHF

d_gene: TRBD1
v_gene: TRBV5-6
j_gene: TRBJ2-7
CDR3aa: CASSLTQGQGTYEQYF

d_gene: NA
v_gene: TRBV28
j_gene: TRBJ2-1
CDR3aa: CASSTLLFEQFF

d_gene: NA
v_gene: TRBV3-1
j_gene: TRBJ2-2
CDR3aa: CASSPRQLTNTGELFF

d_gene: TRBD1
v_gene: TRBV6-6
j_gene: TRBJ1-5
CDR3aa: CASSTDRGQSNQPQHF

d_gene: NA
v_gene: TRBV10-3
j_gene: TRBJ2-3
CDR3aa: CAISSRLDTQYF

d_gene: NA
v_gene: TRBV5-6
j_gene: TRBJ1-2
CDR3aa: CASNSEPGRRNYGYTF

d_gene: TRBD2
v_gene: TRBV20-1
j_gene: TRBJ2-7
CDR3aa: CSARGLAAREQYF

d_gene: TRBD2
v_gene: TRBV3-1
j_gene: TRBJ2-3
CDR3aa: CASSHVLAGTYTDTQYF

d_gene: NA
v_gene: TRBV28
j_gene: TRBJ2-7
CDR3aa: CASRPTGRQIYEQYF

d_gene: NA
v_gene: TRBV12-3/TRBV12-4
j_gene: TRBJ2-3
CDR3aa: CASSGLRVRTDTQYF

d_gene: TRBD1
v_gene: TRBV29-1
j_gene: TRBJ2-4
CDR3aa: CSVPGTGVNIQYF

d_gene: NA
v_gene: TRBV20-1
j_gene: TRBJ2-1
CDR3aa: CSATTRTHYNEQFF

d_gene: NA
v_gene: TRBV5-1
j_gene: TRBJ2-1
CDR3aa: CASSLEGIPYNEQFF

d_gene: NA
v_gene: TRBV29-1
j_gene: TRBJ2-5
CDR3aa: CSVVYETQYF

d_gene: NA
v_gene: TRBV29-1
j_gene: TRBJ1-2
CDR3aa: CSVEAFPREGGYTF

d_gene: NA
v_gene: TRBV7-2
j_gene: TRBJ1-1
CDR3aa: CASSLGTAVNTEAFF

d_gene: TRBD1
v_gene: TRBV6-6
j_gene: TRBJ2-2
CDR3aa: CASSTGGAGTGELFF

d_gene: NA
v_gene: TRBV19
j_gene: TRBJ1-1
CDR3aa: CASSKYTNTEAFF

d_gene: TRBD1
v_gene: TRBV14
j_gene: TRBJ1-1
CDR3aa: CASSQLIDRVGAFF